These 18 T cell receptor beta chains were sequenced from one sample in a study of blood T cell repertoires in COVID-19. The repertoire was sequenced with immunoSEQ multiplex PCR; TCRdb's copy has only in-frame clones and lacks some. The sample carries approximately 170,000 clones, 70% to 90% recorded once. Sequencing used peripheral blood. The receptors come from a man between 50 and 59 years old who had recovered from COVID-19.

This chain links TRBV7-2 with TRBJ2-1; 10 bases match TRBD2. Germline CDR1 reads SGHTA; CDR2 reads FQGNSA. This CDR3 is built from 16 residues. V lost 5 bases, J lost 6 bases, and 10 bases stayed unmatched. The CDR3 protein is CASSIMIAGGVNEQFF. CDR3 nucleotide sequence: TGTGCCAGCAGCATTATGATAGCGGGAGGCGTCAATGAGCAGTTCTTC.

The chain carries TRBV11-2 and TRBJ1-1, with a possible D match to TRBD1 (5 bases). V was clipped by 5 bases and J by 2 bases, with 18 bases between them. The CDR3 length is 16 residues. CDR1 is SGHAT and CDR2 is FQNNGV in the germline V gene. This CDR3 reads CASSEPHGAQNTEAFF. The CDR3 nucleotides read TGTGCCAGCAGCGAGCCCCATGGGGCCCAAAACACTGAAGCTTTCTTT.

The chain has TRBV19 and TRBJ1-6, with 9 bases matching TRBD1. CDR1 and CDR2 from the germline V gene are LNHDA and SQIVND (reference sequence). Trimming at V came to 2 bases and at J to 7 bases, leaving 12 bases not matched to a gene. This CDR3 has 18 residues. Here the CDR3 reads CASSISRTGALRNSPLHF. The CDR3 nucleotides are TGTGCCAGTAGTATATCTAGGACAGGGGCCCTTCGGAATTCACCCCTCCACTTT.

This clone was seen more than once but under ten times. This rearrangement joins TRBV24-1 to TRBJ2-5; 8 positions agree with TRBD1. Unmatched junction bases numbered 3, after V lost 7 bases and J lost 0 bases. Germline V gene data show CDR1 as KGHDR and CDR2 as SFDVKD. This CDR3 is 14 amino acids long. The CDR3 loop is CATRDRVNQETQYF. In nucleotides, the CDR3 is TGTGCCACCAGGGACAGGGTAAACCAAGAGACCCAGTACTTC.

The chain combines TRBV10-3 with TRBJ2-1; 9 bases match TRBD1. Germline values: CDR1 ENHRY, CDR2 SYGVKD. The CDR3 loop spans 14 amino acids. J gave up 8 bases and V 3 bases, and 5 bases lay outside the gene matches. The CDR3 region has the DNA TGTGCCATCAGTGACTACAGGGGGCGAGATGAGCAGTTCTTC. This sequence encodes CAISDYRGRDEQFF.

This chain uses TRBV7-9 with TRBJ1-2, with a possible D match to TRBD1 (6 bases). Trimming removed 3 bases from V and 7 bases from J, with 12 bases in between. The CDR3 is made up of 13 amino acids. CDR1 is SEHNR, CDR2 FQNEAQ, per germline (reference sequence). The CDR3 DNA follows: TGTGCCAGCAGCTTGACAGGAGAATCTGGCTACACCTTC. Its translation is CASSLTGESGYTF.

CDR3 sequence: CASSKDRGGYGYTF. The CDR3 bases are TGTGCCAGCAGCAAAGACAGGGGTGGCTATGGCTACACCTTC. This chain uses TRBV7-2 with TRBJ1-2; 8 nucleotides align to TRBD1. CDR1 and CDR2 from the germline V gene are SGHTA and FQGNSA. V lost 5 bases to trimming and J lost 4 bases; unmatched junction nucleotides: 6. CDR3 length: 14 amino acids.

The gene calls are TRBV7-2 and TRBJ1-4, with D perhaps TRBD1 (5 bases). The CDR3 runs 14 residues. Trimming stripped 7 bases from V and 4 bases from J, with 13 bases between. Germline values: CDR1 SGHTA, CDR2 FQGNSA. CDR3 amino acids: CASTPGGFNEKLFF. The CDR3 region has the DNA TGTGCCAGCACCCCGGGGGGGTTTAATGAAAAACTGTTTTTT.

This chain joins TRBV7-2 and TRBJ1-1; tentatively, D is TRBD1 (5 bases). V gave up 5 bases and J gave up 5 bases, with 21 bases separating them. CDR1 SGHTA and CDR2 FQGNSA come from the germline V gene. The CDR3 contains 16 residues. The CDR3 region is CASSLSGDLGRTEAFF. The CDR3 DNA is TGTGCCAGCAGCCTCTCTGGGGACCTGGGGAGGACTGAAGCTTTCTTT. The full variable domain, with the rest looked up from reference TRBV7-2 and TRBJ1-1, is GAGVSQSPSNKVTEKGKDVELRCDPISGHTALYWYRQSLGQGLEFLIYFQGNSAPDKSGLPSDRFSAERTGGSVSTLTIQRTQQEDSAVYLCASSLSGDLGRTEAFFGQGTRLTVV.

The chain carries TRBV25-1 and TRBJ2-2; 8 bases align to TRBD1. This CDR3 is built from 16 residues. CDR1 MGHDK and CDR2 SYGVNS come from the germline V gene. The junction had 8 bases not matched to a gene; V was cut back by 3 bases and J by 5 bases. The CDR3 nucleotides are TGTGCCAGCAGTGAGCGGACAGGGAAAGGTACCGGGGAGCTGTTTTTT. Protein product: CASSERTGKGTGELFF.

The gene calls are TRBV6-5 and TRBJ2-7; TRBD1 matches 10 bases. V shed 5 bases and J 1 base; nucleotides not matched to a gene: 5. The V gene's germline CDR1 is MNHEY and CDR2 SVGAGI. The CDR3 spans 15 residues. CDR3 nucleotides: TGTGCCAGCAGTCAGACAGGGGGCCGGTCCTACGAGCAGTACTTC. This translates into CASSQTGGRSYEQYF.

The chain is built from TRBV6-6 and TRBJ1-1; TRBD1 is a possible D gene (6 bases). The CDR3 has 13 amino acids. Trimming removed 7 bases at V and 5 bases at J, with 14 bases between. Germline V gene lookup returns CDR1 MNHNY and CDR2 SVGAGI (reference sequence). CDR3 in amino acids: CASTYKGVTEAFF. The CDR3, as DNA: TGTGCCAGCACCTATAAGGGGGTAACTGAAGCTTTCTTT.

J is TRBJ2-3 and V is TRBV7-3, with 7 bases aligning to TRBD2. Trimming at V came to 1 base and at J to 0 bases, leaving 1 base not matched to a gene. The CDR3 covers 15 residues. The germline V gene encodes CDR1 SGHTA and CDR2 FQGTGA. CDR3 nucleotide sequence: TGTGCCAGCAGCTTAATTAGCGGGAGCACAGATACGCAGTATTTT. Its protein product is CASSLISGSTDTQYF.

The chain uses TRBV14 and TRBJ2-6; 8 bases align to TRBD1. J was trimmed by 0 bases and V by 2 bases; bases with no gene match: 9. This CDR3 region has 19 residues. The V gene's germline CDR1 is SGHDN and CDR2 FVKESK. The CDR3 loop reads CASSQPPGQVFSGANVLTF. The CDR3 nucleotides read TGTGCCAGCAGCCAACCCCCGGGACAGGTGTTCTCTGGGGCCAACGTCCTGACTTTC.

The rearrangement uses TRBV29-1 and TRBJ2-7; 11 bases line up with TRBD2. CDR3 length: 13 residues. CDR1 and CDR2 (germline): SQVTM, ANQGSEA. CDR3 nucleotides: TGCAGTGTGACTAGCGGGGCCTCCTACGAGCAGTACTTC. It is translated as CSVTSGASYEQYF.

V gene TRBV9 combines with J gene TRBJ1-1; D not certain. The V end was cut by 0 bases, the J end by 7 bases, with 13 bases between. CDR3 size: 14 residues. CDR1 is SGDLS and CDR2 is YYNGEE in the germline V gene. In DNA form, the CDR3 reads TGTGCCAGCAGCGTAGGCCGTGGTGGACTTGAAGCTTTCTTT. Its protein is CASSVGRGGLEAFF.

J is TRBJ2-1 and V is TRBV6-5; no reliable D call. Trimming took 4 bases from V and 1 from J, leaving 8 bases between them. The CDR3 runs 14 residues. Per germline, CDR1 MNHEY and CDR2 SVGAGI. CDR3 in DNA: TGTGCCAGCAGTTCCATGCGGTCCTACAATGAGCAGTTCTTC. Protein product: CASSSMRSYNEQFF.

This chain joins TRBV3-1 (or the pseudogene TRBV3-2) and TRBJ1-1; the D is unclear. The CDR3 runs 12 residues. The germline V and J ends were trimmed by 1 base and 5 bases, with 5 bases remaining between them. Germline CDR1 LGHDT, CDR2 YNNKEL (reference sequence). DNA of the CDR3: TGTGCCAGCAGCCAAGGGGCGACTGAAGCTTTCTTT. Translated: CASSQGATEAFF.